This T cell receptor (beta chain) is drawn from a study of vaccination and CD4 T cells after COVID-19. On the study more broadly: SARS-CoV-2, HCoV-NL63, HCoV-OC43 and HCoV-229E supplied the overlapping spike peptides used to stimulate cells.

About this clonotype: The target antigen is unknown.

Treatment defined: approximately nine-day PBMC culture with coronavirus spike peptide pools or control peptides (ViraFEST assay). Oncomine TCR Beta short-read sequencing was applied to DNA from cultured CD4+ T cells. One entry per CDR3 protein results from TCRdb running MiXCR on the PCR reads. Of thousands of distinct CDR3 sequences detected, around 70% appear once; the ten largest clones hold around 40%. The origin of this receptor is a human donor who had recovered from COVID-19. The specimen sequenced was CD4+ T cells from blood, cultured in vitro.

The CDR3 sequence is CASSRLDREHTF. In nucleotides, the CDR3 is TGTGCCAGCAGTCGACTTGACAGGGAGCACACCTTC. The chain couples TRBV6-1 to TRBJ1-2, with 7 bases that match TRBD1. The CDR3 runs 12 residues. Germline V CDR1 and CDR2: MNHNS, SASEGT. The trim removed 5 bases at V and 12 bases at J, leaving 9 bases unmatched.